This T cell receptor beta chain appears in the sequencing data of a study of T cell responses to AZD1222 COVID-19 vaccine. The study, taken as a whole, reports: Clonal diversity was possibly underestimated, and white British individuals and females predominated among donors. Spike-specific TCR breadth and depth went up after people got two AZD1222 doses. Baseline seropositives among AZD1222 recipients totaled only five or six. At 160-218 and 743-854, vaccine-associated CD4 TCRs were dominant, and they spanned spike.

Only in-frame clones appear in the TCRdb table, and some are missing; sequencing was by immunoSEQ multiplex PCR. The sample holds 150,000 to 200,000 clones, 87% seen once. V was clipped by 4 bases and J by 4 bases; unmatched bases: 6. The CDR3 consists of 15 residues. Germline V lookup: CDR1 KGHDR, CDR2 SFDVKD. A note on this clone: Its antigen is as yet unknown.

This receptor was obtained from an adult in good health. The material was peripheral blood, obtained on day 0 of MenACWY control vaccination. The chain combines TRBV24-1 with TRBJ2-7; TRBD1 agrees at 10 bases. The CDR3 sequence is CATSEDRGGKYEQYF. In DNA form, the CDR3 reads TGTGCCACCAGTGAGGACAGGGGGGGGAAGTACGAGCAGTACTTC.